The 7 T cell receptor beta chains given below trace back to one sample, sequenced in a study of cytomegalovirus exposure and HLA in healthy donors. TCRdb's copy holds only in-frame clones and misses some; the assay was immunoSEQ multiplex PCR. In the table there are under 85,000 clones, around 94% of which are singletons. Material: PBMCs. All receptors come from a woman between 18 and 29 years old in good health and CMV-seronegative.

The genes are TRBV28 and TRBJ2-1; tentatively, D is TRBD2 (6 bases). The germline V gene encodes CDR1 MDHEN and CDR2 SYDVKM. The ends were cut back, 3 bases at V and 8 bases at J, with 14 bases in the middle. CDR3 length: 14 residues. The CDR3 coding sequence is TGTGCCAGCAGTTTTTCGACTAGATCCCATGAGCAGTTCTTC. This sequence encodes CASSFSTRSHEQFF.

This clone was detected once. The CDR3 DNA reads TGTGCCAGCCGCGCCCAGACAGGGGTCGAGGCCAAAAACATTCAGTACTTC. This codes for CASRAQTGVEAKNIQYF. This chain links TRBV2 with TRBJ2-4; TRBD1 matches at 8 bases. The V gene's germline CDR1 is SNHLY and CDR2 FYNNEI. V lost 8 bases and J lost 1; bases outside the gene matches: 13. The CDR3 is 17 amino acids.

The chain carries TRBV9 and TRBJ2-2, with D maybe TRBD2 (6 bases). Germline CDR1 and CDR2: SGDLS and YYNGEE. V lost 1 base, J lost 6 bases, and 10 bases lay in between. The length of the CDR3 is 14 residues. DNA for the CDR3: TGTGCCAGCAGCGTAAGTAGCGGCCCCGGGGAGCTGTTTTTT. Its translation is CASSVSSGPGELFF.

CDR3 amino acids: CASSHPKETSGGPENYNEQFF. CDR3 nucleotides: TGCGCCAGCAGCCACCCAAAAGAGACTAGCGGGGGGCCCGAAAACTACAATGAGCAGTTCTTC. The V call is TRBV4-1, the J call TRBJ2-1; the match to TRBD2 covers 13 bases. This CDR3 is 21 amino acids long. Trimming cost V 3 bases and J 3 bases; bases outside gene matches: 17. CDR1 is MGHRA, CDR2 YSYEKL, per germline.

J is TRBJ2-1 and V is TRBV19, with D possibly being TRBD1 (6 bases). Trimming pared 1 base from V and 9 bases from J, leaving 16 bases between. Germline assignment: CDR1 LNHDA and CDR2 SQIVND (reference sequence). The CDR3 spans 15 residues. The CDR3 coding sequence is TGTGCCAGTAGTATAGCCCCAGGGCTGACAGGTGAGCAGTTCTTC. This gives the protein CASSIAPGLTGEQFF.

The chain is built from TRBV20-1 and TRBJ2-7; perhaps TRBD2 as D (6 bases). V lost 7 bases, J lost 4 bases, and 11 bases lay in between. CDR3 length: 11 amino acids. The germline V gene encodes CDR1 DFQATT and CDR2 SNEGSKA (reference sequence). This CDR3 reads CSVGGNYEQYF. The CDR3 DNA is TGCAGTGTCGGCGGGAATTACGAGCAGTACTTC.

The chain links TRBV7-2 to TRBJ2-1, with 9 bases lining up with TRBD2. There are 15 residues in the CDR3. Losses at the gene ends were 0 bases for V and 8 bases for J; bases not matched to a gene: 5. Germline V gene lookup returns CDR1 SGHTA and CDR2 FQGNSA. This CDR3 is CASSLAGTSIHEQFF. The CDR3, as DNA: TGTGCCAGCAGCTTAGCTGGGACTAGCATTCATGAGCAGTTCTTC.